This T cell receptor (beta chain) was obtained from a study of cytomegalovirus exposure and HLA in healthy donors. The V end was cut by 4 bases, the J end by 6 bases, with 16 bases between. CDR1 SGDLS and CDR2 YYNGEE come from the germline V gene. This CDR3 has 15 residues. For this clone: What it recognizes is unknown.

The PCR ran on 60 Vbeta and 13 Jbeta primers. TCRdb keeps only in-frame clones here, not all; method: immunoSEQ multiplex PCR. The table gives over 75,000 clones; the top ten clones make up 0.5% to 0.65% of it. Study-wide findings and caveats: Further analysis was carried out later, and it showed several of the most significant clusters appearing linked to common viral pathogens.

The TCR sequence derives from a man between 50 and 59 years old in good health and CMV-seronegative. The chain uses TRBV9 and TRBJ2-2; tentative D call: TRBD2 (6 bases). Source material: PBMCs. CDR3 nucleotide sequence: TGTGCCAGCAGCTTCGGGACTCTTCTTGCCGGGGAGCTGTTTTTT. Protein: CASSFGTLLAGELFF. Full variable domain (remainder filled in from reference TRBV9 and TRBJ2-2): DSGVTQTPKHLITATGQRVTLRCSPRSGDLSVYWYQQSLDQGLQFLIQYYNGEERAKGNILERFSAQQFPDLHSELNLSSLELGDSALYFCASSFGTLLAGELFFGEGSRLTVL.